What follows is one T cell receptor beta chain and its context. Germline CDR1 is SGHRS and CDR2 is YFSETQ. Trimming pared 1 base from V and 6 bases from J, leaving 14 bases between. The CDR3 has 14 residues. This record belongs to a study of blood T cell repertoires in COVID-19. At the level of the study: COVID-19 samples, acute and convalescent, were from the United States, Italy and Spain. T cells, B-cell-depleted T cells, or PBMCs provided the cDNA or gDNA that served as material.

Authors' analysis steps: It was from reference gene primer amplification that nucleated cell counts were estimated. Libraries were prepared by immunoSEQ multiplex PCR; TCRdb keeps only in-frame clonotypes and omits some of them. That table gives V, J and clone size, and the DNA gave D and trimming. Among roughly 80,000 clones listed, around four fifths were seen once. Sequenced: peripheral blood. This TCR derives from a human donor in a cohort sampled during active COVID-19. The chain employs TRBV5-1 and TRBJ2-7; D remains ambiguous. CDR3 in amino acids: CASSLSTGLSEQYF. In nucleotides, the CDR3 is TGCGCCAGCAGCTTGAGTACCGGGTTAAGCGAGCAGTACTTC.